This is a list of T cell receptor beta chains from one sample in a study of shared clonotypes between healthy human individuals. Data came from immunoSEQ multiplex PCR; TCRdb stores just in-frame clones and leaves some out. The table records roughly 2.2 million clones, roughly 93% of them present only once. Sequenced sample: naive CD4+ T cells from PBMCs. The source of these receptors is a man younger than 35 in good health. Some clones in this sample may be carry-over from other donors' samples. The CDR3 runs from the conserved cysteine through the conserved F or W. A D gene is named only where the DNA matches it firmly. Expanded clones are given a class, and other clones once, few, many or no size at all.

d_call	clone_size	v_call	j_call	cdr3_aa	cdr3_nt
.	.	TRBV28	TRBJ1-2	CASSSRGYTF	TGTGCCAGCAGTTCTCGTGGCTACACCTTC
.	once	TRBV25-1	TRBJ1-6	CASSGQAFPTLHF	TGTGCCAGCAGTGGTCAAGCCTTTCCCACCCTCCACTTT
.	.	TRBV4-3	TRBJ1-2	CASSQGPGRLGYTF	TGCGCCAGCAGCCAAGGTCCGGGCCGCCTTGGCTACACCTTC
TRBD2	.	TRBV7-2	TRBJ2-7	CASSLRLAGSSYEQYF	TGTGCCAGCAGCTTAAGGCTAGCGGGGAGCTCCTACGAGCAGTACTTC
.	.	TRBV29-1	TRBJ2-7	CSVVTGPSYEQYF	TGCAGCGTTGTGACGGGCCCCTCCTACGAGCAGTACTTC
.	.	TRBV28	TRBJ1-2	CASRLRRGLSGYTF	TGTGCCAGCAGGTTAAGGAGAGGGCTTAGTGGCTACACCTTC
TRBD1	.	TRBV25-1	TRBJ1-4	CASSETGGVREKLFF	TGTGCCAGCAGTGAAACAGGGGGCGTACGGGAAAAACTGTTTTTT
.	once	TRBV6-5	TRBJ2-5	CASGVTHAGLAQYF	TGTGCCAGCGGCGTTACCCATGCGGGACTGGCCCAGTACTTC
.	.	TRBV5-1	TRBJ2-7	CASSLAGPLGEQYF	TGCGCCAGCAGCTTGGCCGGGCCCCTCGGCGAGCAGTACTTC
.	.	TRBV10-1	TRBJ2-7	CASSVTSFPKSDEQYF	TGCGCCAGCAGTGTTACCTCCTTCCCCAAAAGCGACGAGCAGTACTTC
TRBD2	.	TRBV6-5	TRBJ2-3	CASSYSGGRTDTQYF	TGTGCCAGCAGTTACTCGGGAGGGCGCACAGATACGCAGTATTTT
TRBD1	.	TRBV10-1	TRBJ1-1	CASGGQGAEAFF	TGCGCCAGCGGGGGACAGGGGGCTGAAGCTTTCTTT
.	.	TRBV7-2	TRBJ2-1	CASSLNRVGYNEQFF	TGTGCCAGCAGCCTTAACAGGGTTGGATACAATGAGCAGTTCTTC
TRBD2	.	TRBV7-3	TRBJ2-3	CASSPRLAGGLGTDTQYF	TGTGCCAGCAGCCCAAGACTAGCGGGAGGCCTGGGCACAGATACGCAGTATTTT
TRBD2	.	TRBV19	TRBJ2-1	CASSKGTSAYNEQFF	TGTGCCAGTAGTAAGGGGACTAGCGCGTACAATGAGCAGTTCTTC
.	.	TRBV10-2	TRBJ2-2	CASSPFGNTGELFF	TGCGCCAGCAGCCCCTTTGGGAACACCGGGGAGCTGTTTTTT
.	.	TRBV29-1	TRBJ2-5	CSVAPEETQYF	TGCAGCGTTGCCCCGGAAGAGACCCAGTACTTC
.	.	TRBV7-3	TRBJ2-2	CASSLNSQIGELFF	TGTGCCAGCAGCTTAAACTCGCAGATCGGGGAGCTGTTTTTT
.	once	TRBV25-1	TRBJ1-2	CASSQINYGYTF	TGTGCCAGCAGCCAGATTAACTATGGCTACACCTTC
.	.	TRBV18	TRBJ2-1	CASSRGTTYNEQFF	TGTGCCAGCTCAAGGGGTACAACCTACAATGAGCAGTTCTTC
.	.	TRBV9	TRBJ1-3	CASSAFVSGNTIYF	TGTGCCAGCAGCGCGTTTGTGTCTGGAAACACCATATATTTT
TRBD1	.	TRBV28	TRBJ1-2	CASRSQGAYYYGYTF	TGTGCCAGCCGATCACAGGGGGCATATTACTATGGCTACACCTTC
.	once	TRBV21-1	TRBJ1-5	CASSTLQGRGNQPQHF	TGTGCCAGCAGCACCCTACAGGGAAGGGGCAATCAGCCCCAGCATTTT
.	once	TRBV18	TRBJ2-5	CASSRERETQYF	TGTGCCAGCTCACGGGAGCGGGAGACCCAGTACTTC
.	.	TRBV6-5	TRBJ2-3	CASTLTITDTQYF	TGTGCCAGCACCCTGACTATCACAGATACGCAGTATTTT
TRBD1	.	TRBV28	TRBJ2-7	CASSFNSGQGPYEQYF	TGTGCCAGCAGTTTCAACTCGGGACAGGGACCCTACGAGCAGTACTTC
.	.	TRBV28	TRBJ1-5	CASSEKGNQPQHF	TGTGCCAGCAGTGAAAAGGGCAATCAGCCCCAGCATTTT
.	.	TRBV9	TRBJ2-7	CASSVGDTSYEQYF	TGTGCCAGCAGCGTAGGGGACACTTCCTACGAGCAGTACTTC
.	.	TRBV19	TRBJ2-2	CASSIDPRDPEDTGELFF	TGTGCCAGTAGTATAGACCCTCGGGACCCGGAGGACACCGGGGAGCTGTTTTTT
TRBD1	.	TRBV27	TRBJ2-1	CASPGTGTYNEQFF	TGTGCCAGTCCGGGGACAGGGACGTACAATGAGCAGTTCTTC
TRBD2	.	TRBV15	TRBJ2-1	CATSRVPAGAPYNEQFF	TGTGCCACCAGCAGAGTCCCAGCGGGAGCCCCCTACAATGAGCAGTTCTTC
.	.	TRBV6-6	TRBJ1-5	CASLRGGSGQPQHF	TGTGCCAGCCTTCGGGGGGGCTCGGGACAGCCCCAGCATTTT
.	.	TRBV30	TRBJ2-7	CAWSVGWEQYF	TGTGCCTGGAGTGTAGGGTGGGAGCAGTACTTC
.	.	TRBV27	TRBJ1-5	CASSLVGSRQPQHF	TGTGCCAGCAGTTTAGTGGGGTCCCGGCAGCCCCAGCATTTT
.	.	TRBV10-2	TRBJ2-2	CASRGSVPGELFF	TGCGCCAGCAGGGGGTCGGTCCCCGGGGAGCTGTTTTTT
.	.	TRBV30	TRBJ2-6	CAWRRGAGLSGANVLTF	TGTGCCTGGAGGCGCGGGGCAGGGCTCTCTGGGGCCAACGTCCTGACTTTC
.	.	TRBV7-6	TRBJ1-2	CASSLNLDSYGYTF	TGTGCCAGCAGCTTAAATTTGGATAGCTATGGCTACACCTTC
TRBD2	.	TRBV5-1	TRBJ2-1	CATRLAASSYNEQFF	TGCGCCACCCGACTAGCGGCAAGCTCCTACAATGAGCAGTTCTTC
.	.	TRBV4-1	TRBJ2-3	CASSRPGTQYF	TGCGCCAGCAGCCGCCCCGGAACGCAGTATTTT
.	.	TRBV9	TRBJ2-7	CASSVAPTDYEQYF	TGTGCCAGCAGCGTAGCCCCGACAGACTACGAGCAGTACTTC
.	.	TRBV27	TRBJ1-2	CASRGTHPGYTF	TGTGCCAGCAGGGGGACTCACCCCGGCTACACCTTC
.	.	TRBV15	TRBJ1-1	CATSRGTAAITEAFF	TGTGCCACCAGCAGAGGAACAGCAGCCATCACTGAAGCTTTCTTT
.	.	TRBV19	TRBJ2-5	CASRSIGAGVGETQYF	TGTGCCAGTAGATCCATTGGAGCCGGAGTGGGAGAGACCCAGTACTTC
.	.	TRBV28	TRBJ2-2	CASSLWADRATGELFF	TGTGCCAGCAGTTTGTGGGCGGATAGGGCAACCGGGGAGCTGTTTTTT
.	.	TRBV30	TRBJ1-5	CAWGLDQPQHF	TGTGCCTGGGGTTTAGATCAGCCCCAGCATTTT
TRBD1	.	TRBV30	TRBJ2-3	CAWIPTGSTDTQYF	TGTGCCTGGATCCCGACAGGGTCCACAGATACGCAGTATTTT
.	.	TRBV29-1	TRBJ2-3	CSGKSTDTQYF	TGCAGCGGAAAATCAACAGATACGCAGTATTTT
.	.	TRBV2	TRBJ1-5	CASSETVEGAQHF	TGTGCCAGCAGTGAAACCGTCGAGGGAGCCCAGCATTTT
TRBD1	.	TRBV30	TRBJ1-2	CAWSQSRDRGEKGYGYTF	TGTGCCTGGAGTCAGAGTCGGGACAGGGGGGAGAAGGGCTATGGCTACACCTTC
TRBD2	.	TRBV10-3	TRBJ2-5	CAISISSGHQETQYF	TGTGCCATCAGCATTTCTAGCGGTCACCAAGAGACCCAGTACTTC
TRBD1	.	TRBV5-4	TRBJ2-7	CASSLQGAYEQYF	TGTGCCAGCAGCTTACAGGGGGCCTACGAGCAGTACTTC
TRBD1	.	TRBV5-1	TRBJ2-7	CASSLQGQGSYEQYF	TGCGCCAGCAGCTTGCAGGGACAGGGATCGTACGAGCAGTACTTC
.	.	TRBV19	TRBJ1-2	CASSQEDWGSYTF	TGTGCCAGTAGTCAGGAGGATTGGGGTAGCTACACCTTC
TRBD1	.	TRBV28	TRBJ1-4	CASSSGGATNEKLFF	TGTGCCAGCAGCTCAGGGGGTGCAACTAATGAAAAACTGTTTTTT
.	.	TRBV9	TRBJ1-1	CASSVFTNTEAFF	TGTGCCAGCAGCGTCTTCACGAACACTGAAGCTTTCTTT
.	.	TRBV7-8	TRBJ2-7	CASSLIRHYEQYF	TGTGCCAGCAGCTTAATCCGCCACTACGAGCAGTACTTC
.	.	TRBV18	TRBJ2-5	CASSPGTDQETQYF	TGTGCCAGCTCACCAGGGACGGATCAAGAGACCCAGTACTTC